The 28 T cell receptor beta chains given below trace back to one sample, sequenced in a study of control samples from healthy donors and cancer patients. TCRdb's table, derived via immunoSEQ multiplex PCR, lists solely in-frame clones and lacks some. This table has 140,000 to 150,000 clones, around 90% appearing once. Sequenced sample: blood. These receptors all come from a man aged 25-45 years in good health.

The J gene is TRBJ2-7, the V gene TRBV5-1, with 7 bases matching TRBD1. The junction had 9 bases not matched to a gene; V was cut back by 5 bases and J by 1 base. CDR1 is SGHRS, CDR2 YFSETQ, per germline. The CDR3 extends over 15 amino acids. The chain's CDR3 is CASSQGGSGSYEQYF. The CDR3 DNA sequence: TGCGCCAGCAGTCAAGGGGGCTCCGGATCCTACGAGCAGTACTTC.

V is TRBV6-1 and J is TRBJ2-7; D is tentatively TRBD1 or TRBD2 (5 bases each). The CDR3 runs 14 residues. Trimming removed 3 bases from V and 6 bases from J, with 15 bases in between. Germline values: CDR1 MNHNS, CDR2 SASEGT. The CDR3 coding sequence is TGTGCCAGCAGTGATCCGGGACCAGAAGGCGAGCAGTACTTC. Its translation is CASSDPGPEGEQYF.

The chain carries TRBV12-3 or TRBV12-4 and TRBJ2-7, with 8 positions matching TRBD2. The V and J ends lost 5 bases and 7 bases, in that order; junction bases with no gene match: 4. CDR3 length equals 12 residues. In DNA, the CDR3 is TGTGCCAGCAGTCCGGGAGGGGGGGAGCAGTACTTC. Residues: CASSPGGGEQYF.

This clone was observed a few times. This chain uses TRBV12-3 or TRBV12-4 with TRBJ2-3; D not certain. Trimming removed 2 bases from V and 5 bases from J, with 5 bases in between. The CDR3 runs 12 residues. CDR3 sequence: CASSLSVDTQYF. As DNA, the CDR3 is TGTGCCAGCAGTTTATCGGTAGATACGCAGTATTTT.

The CDR3 loop reads CASSQDLTQPQHF. DNA of the CDR3: TGTGCCAGCAGCCAAGATTTGACACAGCCCCAGCATTTT. The chain employs TRBV3-1 (or the pseudogene TRBV3-2) and TRBJ1-5, with D hard to call. Between the trimmed V and J ends, which lost 0 bases and 7 bases, there was a span of 7 bases. Germline V CDR1 and CDR2: LGHDT, YNNKEL (reference sequence). The CDR3 runs 13 residues.

The V and J genes are TRBV2 and TRBJ1-4; tentative D call: TRBD1 (5 bases). The germline V gene has CDR1 SNHLY and CDR2 FYNNEI. The germline V and J ends were trimmed by 8 bases and 3 bases, with 16 bases remaining between them. This CDR3 is 15 amino acids long. The CDR3 spells CASWRVGRSNEKLFF. For the CDR3, the DNA is TGTGCCAGCTGGAGGGTGGGACGGTCTAATGAAAAACTGTTTTTT.

The chain has TRBV4-1 and TRBJ2-7; 10 nucleotides align to TRBD1. The V gene's germline CDR1 is MGHRA and CDR2 YSYEKL. Trimming took 1 base from V and 2 from J; bases not matched to a gene: 2. The CDR3 contains 15 residues. CDR3 nucleotides: TGCGCCAGCAGCCAAGTTGGACAGGGGGCCTACGAGCAGTACTTC. This translates into CASSQVGQGAYEQYF.

The genes are TRBV5-1 and TRBJ1-5, with D unclear. CDR1 and CDR2 (germline): SGHRS, YFSETQ. The ends were cut back, 5 bases at V and 0 bases at J, with 15 bases in the middle. CDR3 size: 16 residues. CDR3: CASRRGPQFSNQPQHF. As DNA, the CDR3 is TGCGCCAGCAGACGTGGACCGCAGTTTAGCAATCAGCCCCAGCATTTT.

The chain uses TRBV3-1 (or the pseudogene TRBV3-2) and TRBJ2-3; D might be TRBD2 (5 bases). This CDR3 has 17 residues. With 0 bases removed from V and 0 bases from J, the gap between germline ends came to 13 bases. The germline V gene encodes CDR1 LGHDT and CDR2 YNNKEL (reference sequence). CDR3 loop: CASSQEASIISTDTQYF. CDR3 bases: TGTGCCAGCAGCCAAGAGGCTAGCATCATAAGCACAGATACGCAGTATTTT.

The rearrangement links TRBV5-5 to TRBJ1-2, with 9 bases lining up with TRBD1. Germline CDR1 SGHKS, CDR2 YYEKEE (reference sequence). Unmatched junction bases numbered 6, after V lost 4 bases and J lost 8 bases. This CDR3 comprises 13 residues. The CDR3 protein is CASSQQGAEGYTF. Written as DNA, the CDR3 is TGTGCCAGCAGCCAACAGGGGGCGGAGGGCTACACCTTC.

The genes are TRBV29-1 and TRBJ2-5, with 7 positions matching TRBD2. The germline V gene encodes CDR1 SQVTM and CDR2 ANQGSEA. Trimming took 8 bases from V and 5 from J; bases not matched to a gene: 8. The CDR3 runs to 12 residues. The CDR3 DNA reads as TGCAGCTCCAGCGGGACTTCGGAGACCCAGTACTTC. Its protein product is CSSSGTSETQYF.

The chain carries TRBV30 and TRBJ1-2; D ambiguous. This CDR3 has 10 residues. Trimming left V 1 base short and J 8 bases short, with 5 bases between. Germline CDR1 reads GTSNPN; CDR2 reads SVGIG (reference sequence). The CDR3 is CAWSGGGYTF. The CDR3 DNA reads TGTGCCTGGAGTGGAGGAGGCTACACCTTC. The whole variable domain, filled in from reference TRBV30 and TRBJ1-2, reads SQTIHQWPATLVQPVGSPLSLECTVEGTSNPNLYWYRQAAGRGLQLLFYSVGIGQISSEVPQNLSASRPQDRQFILSSKKLLLSDSGFYLCAWSGGGYTFGSGTRLTVV.

The chain is built from TRBV7-2 and TRBJ1-3; weak D call: TRBD1 (6 bases). V shed 2 bases and J shed 6 bases, with 14 bases lying between them. The V gene's germline CDR1 is SGHTA and CDR2 FQGNSA. The CDR3 contains 15 residues. The CDR3 spells CASSLSPGVANTIYF. The CDR3 nucleotides are TGTGCCAGCAGCTTAAGTCCAGGGGTGGCAAACACCATATATTTT.

V gene TRBV5-5 combines with J gene TRBJ2-3; a weak D match, TRBD1 (5 bases). The CDR3 has 15 amino acids. The V end was cut by 0 bases, the J end by 0 bases, with 8 bases between. The germline CDR1 and CDR2 sequences are SGHKS and YYEKEE (reference sequence). CDR3 sequence (DNA): TGTGCCAGCAGCTTGGTTCCAGGGAGCACAGATACGCAGTATTTT. Protein: CASSLVPGSTDTQYF.

The chain uses TRBV5-6 and TRBJ2-7; D ambiguous. With 0 bases removed from V and 4 bases from J, the gap between germline ends came to 17 bases. The CDR3 contains 16 residues. Looked up from germline, CDR1 is SGHDT and CDR2 is YYEEEE. CDR3 coding DNA: TGTGCCAGCAGCTTGGCCTTGGATAAGCATAGGTACGAGCAGTACTTC. Translating it yields CASSLALDKHRYEQYF.

V and J are TRBV12-2 and TRBJ2-2; no check of the table's D call, TRBD1, against the DNA was made. TRBV12-2 is a pseudogene segment. This CDR3 comprises 15 residues. DNA of the CDR3: TGTGCAAGTCGCTTAAAGGGACAGGGGACCGGGGAGCTGTTTTTT. Its protein is CASRLKGQGTGELFF.

The genes are TRBV7-9 and TRBJ2-7; no firm D call. V lost 4 bases to trimming and J lost 8 bases, with 12 bases between them. CDR1 and CDR2 (germline): SEHNR, FQNEAQ (reference sequence). The CDR3 runs to 12 residues. Here the CDR3 DNA reads TGTGCCAGCAGCTACCTCGAGACGCAGCAGTACTTC. This codes for CASSYLETQQYF.

The chain employs TRBV18 and TRBJ1-5; TRBD1 matches at 7 bases. Germline loops: CDR1 KGHSH, CDR2 LQKENI. Unmatched junction bases numbered 8, after V lost 1 base and J lost 2 bases. The CDR3 is made up of 17 amino acids. The DNA for the CDR3 is TGTGCCAGCTCACCACGGGCTCGACAGGGAGGCAATCAGCCCCAGCATTTT. The encoded protein is CASSPRARQGGNQPQHF.

V and J are TRBV5-1 and TRBJ2-7; 9 bases match TRBD1. The ends lost 4 bases at V and 6 bases at J; junction bases unmatched: 11. This CDR3 is built from 15 residues. Per germline, CDR1 SGHRS and CDR2 YFSETQ. The CDR3 DNA follows: TGCGCCAGCAGCATCACCGGGACAGGGATAAGCGAGCAGTACTTC. Translation: CASSITGTGISEQYF.

This rearrangement joins TRBV6-2 or TRBV6-3 to TRBJ2-7; 12 positions agree with TRBD2. V dropped 6 bases and J dropped 5; count of bases not matched to a gene: 11. The CDR3 has 16 amino acids. Per the germline V gene, CDR1 is MNHEY and CDR2 is SVGEGT. CDR3 region: CASSRLSSGGAHEQYF. The CDR3 region has the DNA TGTGCCAGCAGCCGGCTGTCTAGCGGGGGGGCCCACGAGCAGTACTTC.

CDR3 sequence: CASSSGQSNYGYTF. The CDR3 DNA follows: TGCGCCAGCAGCTCGGGACAGAGTAACTATGGCTACACCTTC. V usage is TRBV5-1 and J usage is TRBJ1-2, with 7 bases matching TRBD1. Germline loops: CDR1 SGHRS, CDR2 YFSETQ. This CDR3 spans 14 amino acids. V gave up 3 bases and J gave up 1 base; unmatched junction bases: 3.

V and J are TRBV9 and TRBJ2-2, with 8 positions matching TRBD2. This CDR3 is 20 amino acids long. Germline CDR1 reads SGDLS; CDR2 reads YYNGEE. V was pared by 3 bases and J by 0 bases, with 16 bases of the junction left unmatched. Here the CDR3 DNA reads TGTGCCAGCAGCGCACGCCGCGGTAGGGCGGGAGGATCGAACACCGGGGAGCTGTTTTTT. Translation: CASSARRGRAGGSNTGELFF.

The chain employs TRBV2 and TRBJ1-4; D gene ambiguous. The CDR3 is 15 amino acids. Germline V gives CDR1 SNHLY, CDR2 FYNNEI. V was cut by 6 bases and J by 0 bases, with 11 bases left in between. CDR3 coding DNA: TGTGCCAGCAGCAGGCGCGGGCCAACTAATGAAAAACTGTTTTTT. Its protein product is CASSRRGPTNEKLFF.

This chain connects TRBV29-1 to TRBJ2-6, with D tentatively TRBD1 (6 bases). The CDR3 totals 16 residues. The V and J ends lost 5 bases and 0 bases respectively, with 14 bases between them. Germline V gene data show CDR1 as SQVTM and CDR2 as ANQGSEA. CDR3 loop: CSVYHTGYSGANVLTF. The DNA of the CDR3 is TGCAGCGTTTACCATACAGGGTACTCTGGGGCCAACGTCCTGACTTTC.

This chain connects TRBV28 to TRBJ1-1; the D gene is possibly TRBD1 (6 bases). Trimming shortened V by 2 bases and J by 2 bases, and 15 bases separated the two germline ends. This CDR3 is built from 16 residues. Germline assignment: CDR1 MDHEN and CDR2 SYDVKM. Here the CDR3 reads CASSLGGGQLNTEAFF. In nucleotides, the CDR3 is TGTGCCAGCAGTTTAGGAGGGGGGCAGCTTAACACTGAAGCTTTCTTT.

The chain employs TRBV6-5 and TRBJ1-4; no clear D. The germline gives CDR1 MNHEY, CDR2 SVGAGI. V lost 0 bases to trimming and J lost 3 bases, with 5 bases between them. This CDR3 is built from 14 residues. The CDR3 reads CASSYSNANEKLFF. CDR3 bases: TGTGCCAGCAGTTACTCTAACGCTAATGAAAAACTGTTTTTT.

CDR3 protein: CATSDSTQGSSEKLFF. The CDR3 region has the DNA TGTGCCACCAGTGATTCGACCCAGGGGTCAAGTGAAAAACTGTTTTTT. The chain links TRBV24-1 to TRBJ1-4; D is possibly TRBD1 (6 bases). V was clipped by 2 bases and J by 7 bases, with 16 bases between them. Germline V gene lookup returns CDR1 KGHDR and CDR2 SFDVKD. This CDR3 is 16 amino acids long.

The chain employs TRBV7-9 and TRBJ2-7, with 12 bases that match TRBD1. This CDR3 is 15 amino acids long. The trim removed 5 bases at V and 6 bases at J, leaving 8 bases unmatched. Germline CDR1 reads SEHNR; CDR2 reads FQNEAQ (reference sequence). Written as DNA, the CDR3 is TGTGCCAGCAGCCCAACCGGGACAGGGGGCTCCGAGCAGTACTTC. This translates into CASSPTGTGGSEQYF. The full variable domain, in which reference TRBV7-9 and TRBJ2-7 provide the parts outside the CDR3, is DTGVSQNPRHKITKRGQNVTFRCDPISEHNRLYWYRQTLGQGPEFLTYFQNEAQLEKSRLLSDRFSAERPKGSFSTLEIQRTEQGDSAMYLCASSPTGTGGSEQYFGPGTRLTVT.